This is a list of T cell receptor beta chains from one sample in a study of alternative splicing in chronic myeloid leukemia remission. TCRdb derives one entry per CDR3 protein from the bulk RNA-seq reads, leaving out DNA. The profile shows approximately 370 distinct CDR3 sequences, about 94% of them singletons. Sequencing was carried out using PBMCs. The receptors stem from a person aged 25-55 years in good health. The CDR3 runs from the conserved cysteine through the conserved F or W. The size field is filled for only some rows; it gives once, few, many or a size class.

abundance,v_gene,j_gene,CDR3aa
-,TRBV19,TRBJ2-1,CATTPRLFSYNEQFF
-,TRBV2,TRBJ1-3,CASKGELGNTIYF
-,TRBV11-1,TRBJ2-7,CASSLSDSYEQYF
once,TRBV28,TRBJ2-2,CASSLRQLNTGELFF
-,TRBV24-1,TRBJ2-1,CATSDPLRGPYNEQFF
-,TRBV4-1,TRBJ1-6,CASSQRTGDSPLHF
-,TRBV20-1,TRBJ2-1,CSARVHPSGRVNEQFF
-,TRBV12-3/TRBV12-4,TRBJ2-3,CATKIGGGTDTQYF
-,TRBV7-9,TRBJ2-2,CASSLGRANTGELFF
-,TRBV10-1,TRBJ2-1,CASSESRGHEQFF
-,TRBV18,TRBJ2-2,CASSPPLLNTGELFF
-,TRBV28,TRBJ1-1,CASSPNNWGLHTEAFF
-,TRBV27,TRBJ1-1,CASSLSVQGGTEAFF
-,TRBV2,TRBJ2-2,CASSRVTNTGELFF
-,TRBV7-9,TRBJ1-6,CASIGTGLPNSPLHF
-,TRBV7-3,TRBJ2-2,CASSLISGELFF
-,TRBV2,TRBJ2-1,CASRTTSDSYNEQFF
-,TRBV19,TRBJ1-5,CASSIFSQGKPQHF
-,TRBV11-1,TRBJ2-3,CASSSTSGSMNAQYF
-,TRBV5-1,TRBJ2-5,CASSLTATAVQETQYF
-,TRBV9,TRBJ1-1,CASSPGGASNEAFF
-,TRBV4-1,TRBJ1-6,CASSQDGWSNSPLHF
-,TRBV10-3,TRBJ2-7,CATLRQDAYEQYF
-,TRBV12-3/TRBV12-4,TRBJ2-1,CASAMRQDSYNEQFF
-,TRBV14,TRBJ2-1,CASSQALAGGPDEQFF
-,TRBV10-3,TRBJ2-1,CAISESSWVVSYNEQFF
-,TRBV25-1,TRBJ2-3,CASSRGERNTDTQYF
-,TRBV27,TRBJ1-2,CASSLGTAYGYTF
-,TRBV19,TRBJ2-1,CASSIDLGRGSLRSYNEQFF
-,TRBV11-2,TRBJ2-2,CASSLAPETVLNTGELFF
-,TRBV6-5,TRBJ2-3,CASSPRFVGVTDTQYF
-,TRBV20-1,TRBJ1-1,CSAPSMGGVTEAFF
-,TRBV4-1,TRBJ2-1,CASSQESRLASNYNEQFF
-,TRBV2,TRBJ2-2,CASRATGGNTGELFF
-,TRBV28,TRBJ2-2,CASSLSTDTGELFF
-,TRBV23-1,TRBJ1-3,CASSQSEELSGNTIYF
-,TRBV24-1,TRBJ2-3,CATSDSGVTQYF
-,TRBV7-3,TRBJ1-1,CASSLEHMNTEAFF
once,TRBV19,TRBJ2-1,CASSIMGGSSYNEQFF
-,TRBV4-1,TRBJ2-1,CASSQGSGVYNEQFF
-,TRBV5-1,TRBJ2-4,CASSSQPGPSNIQYF
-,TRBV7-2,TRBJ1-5,CASTLNGPQHF
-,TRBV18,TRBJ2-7,CASSATGGEEQYF
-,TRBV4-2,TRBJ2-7,CASSQDLIQPQQYF
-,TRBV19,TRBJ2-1,CASSIGGSGTSTPGFF
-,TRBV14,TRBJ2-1,CASSQQGFPGSDEQFF
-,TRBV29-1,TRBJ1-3,CSVEQGNTIYF
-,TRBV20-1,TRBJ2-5,CSARDFLAGGPIETQYF
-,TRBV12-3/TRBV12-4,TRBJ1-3,CASSSAESPGNTIYF
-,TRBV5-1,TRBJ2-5,CASSPLRLQETQYF
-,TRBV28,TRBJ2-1,CASSPVGLAGGLYNEQFF
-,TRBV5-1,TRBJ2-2,CASNRENTGELFF
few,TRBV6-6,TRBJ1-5,CASSSWTGANQPQHF
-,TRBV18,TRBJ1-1,CASSSTAMNTEAFF
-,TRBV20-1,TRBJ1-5,CSAAGGGGNQPQHF
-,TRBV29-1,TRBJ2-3,CSVERTSGRSDTQYF
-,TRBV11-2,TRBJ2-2,CASSLTQLNTGELFF
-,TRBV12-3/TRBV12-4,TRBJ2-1,CASRGTSGRNEQFF
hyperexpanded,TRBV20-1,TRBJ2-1,CSGRRWEGLNNEQFF
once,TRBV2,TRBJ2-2,CASSQTESTGELFF